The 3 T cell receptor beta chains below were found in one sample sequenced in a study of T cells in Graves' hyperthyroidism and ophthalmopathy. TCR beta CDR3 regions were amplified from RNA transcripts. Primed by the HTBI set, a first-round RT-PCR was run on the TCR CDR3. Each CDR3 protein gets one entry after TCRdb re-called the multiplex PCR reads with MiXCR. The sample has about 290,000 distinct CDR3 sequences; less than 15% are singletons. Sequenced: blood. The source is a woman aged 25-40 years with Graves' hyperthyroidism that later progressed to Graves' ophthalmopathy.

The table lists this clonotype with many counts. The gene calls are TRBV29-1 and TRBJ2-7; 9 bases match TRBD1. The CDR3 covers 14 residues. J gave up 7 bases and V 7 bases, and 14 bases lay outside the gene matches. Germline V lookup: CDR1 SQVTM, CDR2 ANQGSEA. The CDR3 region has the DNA TGCAGCGGTATCGGGGGACAGGGTTCGGGAGAGCAGTACTTC. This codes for CSGIGGQGSGEQYF.

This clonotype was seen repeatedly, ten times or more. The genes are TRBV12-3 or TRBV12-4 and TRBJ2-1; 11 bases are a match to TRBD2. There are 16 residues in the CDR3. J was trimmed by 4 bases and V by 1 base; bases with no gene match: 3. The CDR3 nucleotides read TGTGCCAGCAGTTTAGAAGGGACTAGCGGTTACAATGAGCAGTTCTTC. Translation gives CASSLEGTSGYNEQFF.

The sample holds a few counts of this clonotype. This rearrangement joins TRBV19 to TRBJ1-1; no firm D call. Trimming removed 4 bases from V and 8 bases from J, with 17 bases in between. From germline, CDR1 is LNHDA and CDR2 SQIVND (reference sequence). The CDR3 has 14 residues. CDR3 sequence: CASSNPGGNLEAFF. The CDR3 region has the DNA TGTGCCAGTAGTAACCCGGGAGGGAACTTGGAAGCTTTCTTT.